The 18 T cell receptor beta chains below were found in one sample sequenced in a study of blood T cell repertoires in COVID-19. Profiling relied on immunoSEQ multiplex PCR, and the TCRdb table lists in-frame clones only, not all of them. Of over 100,000 clones in the sample, 85% are singletons; the top ten hold approximately 1.5%. Sequenced: peripheral blood. The origin of the receptors is a man aged 35-49 years with acute or convalescent COVID-19.

The chain couples TRBV3-1 (or the pseudogene TRBV3-2) to TRBJ2-1; D unresolved. Trimming cost V 1 base and J 2 bases, with 9 bases left between them. CDR3 size: 15 residues. Per germline, CDR1 LGHDT and CDR2 YNNKEL (reference sequence). The CDR3 loop reads CASSQGWRTYNEQFF. The CDR3 bases are TGTGCCAGCAGCCAAGGATGGAGAACCTACAATGAGCAGTTCTTC.

This clone has only a few counts. The rearrangement joins TRBV4-3 to TRBJ2-7, with no clear D. Between the trimmed V and J ends, which lost 1 base and 3 bases, there was a span of 7 bases. Germline V lookup: CDR1 LGHNA, CDR2 YSLEER. CDR3 size: 13 residues. CDR3: CASSQARSYEQYF. For the CDR3, the DNA is TGCGCCAGCAGCCAAGCGAGGAGCTACGAGCAGTACTTC.

This rearrangement joins TRBV9 to TRBJ1-2, with 11 bases matching TRBD1. Germline trimming cut 5 bases from V and 8 bases from J; bases unmatched to any gene: 8. The CDR3 runs 14 residues. Germline loops: CDR1 SGDLS, CDR2 YYNGEE. CDR3 sequence (DNA): TGTGCCAGCAGTTGGGGACAGGGGGTCGGAGGCTACACCTTC. Encoded protein: CASSWGQGVGGYTF.

J is TRBJ2-4 and V is TRBV12-5; no clear D gene. Deletions cut 7 bases from V and 2 bases from J, with 15 bases between. The CDR3 runs to 15 residues. CDR1 LGHNT and CDR2 FRNRAP come from the germline V gene. The CDR3 sequence: CASACMQIPKNIQYF. CDR3 DNA sequence: TGTGCTAGTGCCTGCATGCAGATCCCCAAAAACATTCAGTACTTC.

V gene TRBV7-9 combines with J gene TRBJ2-2, with D perhaps matching TRBD2 (6 bases). The CDR3 covers 16 residues. V lost 7 bases to trimming and J lost 3 bases, with 18 bases between them. CDR1 is SEHNR and CDR2 is FQNEAQ in the germline V gene (reference sequence). CDR3 sequence (DNA): TGTGCCAGCACCCCCCGGTTCGGGGAGGACACCGGGGAGCTGTTTTTT. Protein sequence: CASTPRFGEDTGELFF.

The chain has TRBV6-5 and TRBJ2-7; the match to TRBD1 covers 12 bases. The CDR3 totals 14 residues. The V and J ends lost 6 bases and 7 bases, in that order; junction bases with no gene match: 7. The germline gives CDR1 MNHEY, CDR2 SVGAGI. The CDR3 DNA reads as TGTGCCAGCAGATGGGGACAGGGGGCGTGGGAGCAGTACTTC. It specifies CASRWGQGAWEQYF.

In DNA, the CDR3 is TGTGCCAGCAGCCCAGGAAGGGGCGGGAGTTACGAGCAGTACTTC. It translates to CASSPGRGGSYEQYF. The chain has TRBV11-2 and TRBJ2-7, with 7 bases fitting TRBD2. V was clipped by 5 bases and J by 4 bases; unmatched bases: 11. The germline CDR1 and CDR2 sequences are SGHAT and FQNNGV. The length of the CDR3 is 15 residues.

The gene calls are TRBV5-5 and TRBJ2-7, with 13 bases aligning to TRBD2. Germline V gives CDR1 SGHKS, CDR2 YYEKEE (reference sequence). Trimming took 2 bases from V and 1 from J; bases not matched to a gene: 15. The length of the CDR3 is 20 residues. This CDR3 reads CASSLHPTSGGHIYSYEQYF. The CDR3 DNA reads TGTGCCAGCAGCTTACACCCGACTAGCGGGGGGCATATATATTCCTACGAGCAGTACTTC.

The chain uses TRBV19 and TRBJ2-1; 16 bases are a match to TRBD2. The germline V gene encodes CDR1 LNHDA and CDR2 SQIVND (reference sequence). With V trimmed by 5 bases and J by 6 bases, 4 bases remained unmatched. The CDR3 runs 16 residues. CDR3 DNA sequence: TGTGCCAGTAGTCCAGGGACTAGCGGGAGGGGCAATGAGCAGTTCTTC. This encodes CASSPGTSGRGNEQFF.

CDR3 protein: CASSHRGQGGHYGYTF. The CDR3 DNA is TGTGCCAGCAGTCACCGGGGGCAGGGGGGTCACTATGGCTACACCTTC. This rearrangement joins TRBV27 to TRBJ1-2; TRBD1 agrees at 7 bases. This CDR3 has 16 residues. Germline V gene data show CDR1 as MNHEY and CDR2 as SMNVEV (reference sequence). Losses at the gene ends were 5 bases for V and 3 bases for J; bases not matched to a gene: 12.

The chain is built from TRBV6-5 and TRBJ2-3; TRBD2 matches at 8 bases. Trimming at V came to 10 bases and at J to 13 bases, leaving 22 bases not matched to a gene. CDR3 length equals 15 residues. The germline gives CDR1 MNHEY, CDR2 SVGAGI. The CDR3 region has the DNA TGTGCCACCAGGCGGCGTAGCGGGACGGCTGTAGGGGAGTATTTT. This sequence encodes CATRRRSGTAVGEYF.

The chain couples TRBV6-1 to TRBJ2-1; possibly TRBD1 for D (6 bases). The CDR3 has 17 residues. Trimming shortened V by 2 bases and J by 4 bases, and 18 bases separated the two germline ends. Germline CDR1 and CDR2: MNHNS and SASEGT. This chain's CDR3 is CASSEYLNGRGYNEQFF. In DNA form, the CDR3 reads TGTGCCAGCAGTGAATATTTGAACGGAAGGGGGTACAATGAGCAGTTCTTC.

The chain's CDR3 is CSVVRGRLGETQYF. The CDR3 DNA is TGCAGCGTTGTTAGGGGGCGTTTGGGGGAGACCCAGTACTTC. This rearrangement joins TRBV29-1 to TRBJ2-5, with TRBD1 identical over 7 bases. This CDR3 is 14 amino acids long. Per the germline V gene, CDR1 is SQVTM and CDR2 is ANQGSEA. Losses at the gene ends were 4 bases for V and 5 bases for J; bases not matched to a gene: 10.

This clone was found once. The chain uses TRBV18 and TRBJ2-7; no clear D. V gave up 6 bases and J gave up 0 bases, with 6 bases separating them. CDR1 and CDR2 from the germline V gene are KGHSH and LQKENI. The CDR3 contains 12 residues. CDR3 sequence: CASSLSSYEQYF. DNA for the CDR3: TGTGCCAGCTCCCTTAGCTCCTACGAGCAGTACTTC.

The rearrangement uses TRBV6-1 and TRBJ1-6; a weak D match, TRBD1 (6 bases). The V gene's germline CDR1 is MNHNS and CDR2 SASEGT. V dropped 4 bases and J dropped 1 base, with 11 bases sitting between them. The CDR3 covers 16 residues. As DNA, the CDR3 is TGTGCCAGCAGTGTACTCAGGGGTTCCTATAATTCACCCCTCCACTTT. Residues: CASSVLRGSYNSPLHF.

The chain couples TRBV5-8 to TRBJ1-2; D uncertain. Trimming left V 3 bases short and J 3 bases short, with 12 bases between. The germline V gene encodes CDR1 SGHTS and CDR2 YDEGEE. This CDR3 spans 14 amino acids. CDR3 residues: CASSSFGQDYGYTF. In DNA form, the CDR3 reads TGTGCCAGCAGCTCGTTCGGCCAGGACTATGGCTACACCTTC.

This chain connects TRBV6-6 to TRBJ1-2; the match to TRBD1 covers 7 bases. Germline lookup yields CDR1 MNHNY and CDR2 SVGAGI (reference sequence). J gave up 3 bases and V 5 bases, and 3 bases lay outside the gene matches. This CDR3 comprises 13 residues. The DNA for the CDR3 is TGTGCCAGCAGTCCCACAGGGGACTATGGCTACACCTTC. Amino acid sequence: CASSPTGDYGYTF.

This chain joins TRBV7-3 and TRBJ2-3; 8 bases map to TRBD2. Unmatched junction bases numbered 6, after V lost 6 bases and J lost 4 bases. The CDR3 is 14 amino acids. Per germline, CDR1 SGHTA and CDR2 FQGTGA. The CDR3 region has the DNA TGTGCCAGCAGGACTAGCGCATGGCCAGATACGCAGTATTTT. Protein sequence: CASRTSAWPDTQYF. Looking up the rest from reference TRBV7-3 and TRBJ2-3 gives the full variable domain: GAGVSQTPSNKVTEKGKYVELRCDPISGHTALYWYRQSLGQGPEFLIYFQGTGAADDSGLPNDRFFAVRPEGSVSTLKIQRTERGDSAVYLCASRTSAWPDTQYFGPGTRLTVL.